The rows below give T cell receptor beta chains drawn from one sample of a study of cytomegalovirus exposure and HLA in healthy donors. The data were produced by immunoSEQ multiplex PCR, yet TCRdb's version contains in-frame clones alone and is incomplete. The sample has about 99,000 clones; approximately 79% are singletons. Sequencing used PBMCs. The receptor source for this set is a man aged 55-75 years in good health and CMV-seropositive. Both conserved end residues are part of each CDR3. D genes are given only for firm matches. Some rows mark clone size as missing; the rest say once, few, many or name a class of expanded clone.

>TRBJ1-2|.|.|TRBV19
CASSTGYDYGYTF
TGTGCCAGTAGCACAGGTTATGACTATGGCTACACCTTC
>TRBJ2-1|.|.|TRBV2
CASRGGDSYNEQFF
TGTGCCAGCAGGGGGGGTGACTCCTACAATGAGCAGTTCTTC
>TRBJ2-3|.|.|TRBV19
CASSTLASLTDTQYF
TGTGCCAGTAGTACCTTAGCGAGTCTCACAGATACGCAGTATTTT
>TRBJ1-1|.|.|TRBV9
CASSVSGRANTEAFF
TGTGCCAGCAGCGTATCGGGAAGGGCGAACACTGAAGCTTTCTTT
>TRBJ2-7|.|medium-sized|TRBV6-1
CASSPTPEGYEQYF
TGTGCCAGCAGCCCTACTCCCGAGGGCTACGAGCAGTACTTC
>TRBJ1-6|TRBD1|.|TRBV30
CAWSYQGARSPLHF
TGTGCCTGGAGTTACCAGGGGGCCCGATCACCCCTCCACTTT
>TRBJ1-1|.|few|TRBV10-1
CASSDPGHHTEAFF
TGCGCCAGCAGTGATCCTGGACATCACACTGAAGCTTTCTTT
>TRBJ2-3|TRBD1|.|TRBV9
CASSPRDRGTRDTQYF
TGTGCCAGCAGCCCCCGGGACAGGGGGACCCGAGATACGCAGTATTTT
>TRBJ2-3|.|.|TRBV29-1
CSVEFHSAQYF
TGCAGCGTTGAATTCCATAGTGCGCAGTATTTT
>TRBJ2-5|.|.|TRBV7-3
CASSRGLQETQYF
TGTGCCAGCAGCCGCGGGTTACAAGAGACCCAGTACTTC
>TRBJ1-2|.|.|TRBV19
CASKREVPYGYTF
TGTGCCAGTAAGCGGGAGGTCCCATATGGCTACACCTTC
>TRBJ1-2|.|.|TRBV5-5
CASSLDGGSNYGYTF
TGTGCCAGCAGCTTGGATGGGGGGTCCAACTATGGCTACACCTTC
>TRBJ1-2|TRBD1|.|TRBV5-4
CASSLGTEQGYTF
TGTGCCAGCAGCTTAGGGACAGAGCAGGGCTACACCTTC
>TRBJ2-5|.|.|TRBV12-2
CASRLPWGGRETQYF
TGTGCAAGTCGCCTACCTTGGGGGGGGCGTGAGACCCAGTACTTC
>TRBJ1-3|TRBD1|once|TRBV5-1
CASSLVGQGVLSGNTIYF
TGCGCCAGCAGCTTGGTGGGACAGGGGGTTTTGTCCGGAAACACCATATATTTT
>TRBJ2-5|.|.|TRBV20-1
CSASLIETQYF
TGCAGTGCTAGTCTAATTGAGACCCAGTACTTC
>TRBJ1-6|TRBD1|once|TRBV19
CARLQGGNSPLHF
TGTGCCCGATTACAGGGGGGAAATTCACCCCTCCACTTT
>TRBJ2-1|.|.|TRBV5-1
CASSLSRQAPEQFF
TGCGCCAGCAGCTTGAGTCGGCAGGCCCCGGAGCAGTTCTTC
>TRBJ1-2|.|once|TRBV19
CASSAKGGYGYTF
TGTGCCAGTAGTGCGAAGGGGGGGTATGGCTACACCTTC
>TRBJ2-5|TRBD2|.|TRBV30
CAWSALAGTRETQYF
TGTGCCTGGAGTGCCCTAGCGGGGACTCGGGAGACCCAGTACTTC
>TRBJ2-5|.|.|TRBV23-1
CASSQSGWGGETQYF
TGCGCCAGCAGTCAATCGGGATGGGGGGGCGAGACCCAGTACTTC
>TRBJ1-4|.|.|TRBV7-2
CASSLGGVPEKLFF
TGTGCCAGCAGCTTAGGGGGGGTACCCGAAAAACTGTTTTTT
>TRBJ2-5|TRBD2|.|TRBV5-4
CASSLGLAGGHETQYF
TGTGCCAGCAGCTTGGGACTAGCGGGGGGGCACGAGACCCAGTACTTC
>TRBJ2-1|.|once|TRBV10-1
CASSSGGPTYNEQFF
TGCGCCAGCAGTTCCGGGGGGCCTACCTACAATGAGCAGTTCTTC
>TRBJ2-3|TRBD2|once|TRBV9
CASSQTSGAGDTQYF
TGTGCCAGCAGCCAGACTAGCGGGGCGGGAGATACGCAGTATTTT
>TRBJ2-7|.|.|TRBV28
CASNRQTSYEQYF
TGTGCCAGCAACCGACAGACCTCCTACGAGCAGTACTTC
>TRBJ2-7|TRBD2|.|TRBV6-1
CASRHTPGGYEQYF
TGTGCCAGCAGGCACACTCCGGGGGGCTACGAGCAGTACTTC
>TRBJ1-5|.|.|TRBV30
CAWRRGGGNQPQHF
TGTGCCTGGCGCCGGGGGGGCGGCAATCAGCCCCAGCATTTT
>TRBJ1-6|.|.|TRBV6-1
CATRLWTDNSPLHF
TGTGCCACCCGTCTGTGGACAGATAATTCACCCCTCCACTTT
>TRBJ1-1|.|.|TRBV19
CASSTQGTVNTEAFF
TGTGCCAGTAGTACCCAGGGGACGGTGAACACTGAAGCTTTCTTT
>TRBJ1-4|.|few|TRBV7-2
CASSSFTRGEKLFF
TGTGCCAGCAGCTCCTTTACCCGGGGTGAAAAACTGTTTTTT
>TRBJ2-5|TRBD1|.|TRBV6-9
CASSYCPGQGGETQYF
TGTGCCAGCAGTTATTGCCCGGGACAGGGGGGAGAGACCCAGTACTTC
>TRBJ2-1|TRBD2|.|TRBV5-1
CASSPGLAERYNEQFF
TGCGCCAGCAGCCCCGGCCTAGCGGAAAGGTACAATGAGCAGTTCTTC
>TRBJ1-4|.|.|TRBV5-1
CASRNYVVTGGNEKLFF
TGCGCCAGCAGAAATTATGTAGTAACGGGAGGGAATGAAAAACTGTTTTTT
>TRBJ1-1|TRBD1|.|TRBV2
CASRHGTGRTEAFF
TGTGCCAGCAGGCACGGGACAGGGAGGACTGAAGCTTTCTTT
>TRBJ1-3|.|.|TRBV2
CASSRGPGSGNTIYF
TGTGCCAGCAGCCGGGGTCCGGGGTCTGGAAACACCATATATTTT
>TRBJ1-2|TRBD1|.|TRBV27
CASSVTGANKYGYTF
TGTGCCAGCAGTGTTACAGGGGCAAATAAGTATGGCTACACCTTC
>TRBJ1-4|.|few|TRBV6-6
CASSYLQGGDEKLFF
TGTGCCAGCAGTTACTTACAGGGAGGGGATGAAAAACTGTTTTTT